What follows are 31 T cell receptor beta chains derived from one specimen sequenced in a study of OX40 agonist ivuxolimab in advanced cancers. Repertoires were generated with immunoSEQ multiplex PCR, while TCRdb's copy carries only in-frame clones and drops some. The table shows under 25,000 clones, with roughly 78% occurring only once. The source was CD4+ or CD8+ T cells sorted from blood, collected in a trial of the OX40 agonist ivuxolimab. The receptors were sampled from an adult with an advanced solid tumor such as melanoma, head and neck, liver or kidney cancer.

CDR3 sequence reads: CASSLSSNTIYF. DNA of the CDR3: TGTGCCAGCAGCTTGTCGAGTAACACCATATATTTT. The J gene is TRBJ1-3, the V gene TRBV5-6; D gene unclear. Deletions cut 1 base from V and 7 bases from J, with 6 bases between. Germline assignment: CDR1 SGHDT and CDR2 YYEEEE. CDR3 length equals 12 residues.

CDR3 bases: TGTGCCACCCAGGACAGGGGACTCCGCGGCTACACCTTC. This gives the protein CATQDRGLRGYTF. The rearrangement uses TRBV2 and TRBJ1-2; 9 bases agree with TRBD1. With 10 bases clipped from V and 8 bases from J, the junction kept 11 bases outside the gene matches. Germline V gene lookup returns CDR1 SNHLY and CDR2 FYNNEI. The CDR3 totals 13 residues.

The J gene is TRBJ1-2, the V gene TRBV11-3; tentative D call: TRBD1 (5 bases). Between the trimmed V and J ends, which lost 0 bases and 3 bases, there was a span of 11 bases. Looked up from germline, CDR1 is SGHNT and CDR2 is YENEEA. This CDR3 region has 15 residues. The CDR3 sequence: CASSLDQGSYYGYTF. As DNA, the CDR3 is TGTGCCAGCAGCTTAGATCAGGGCTCGTACTATGGCTACACCTTC.

The sample holds one count of this clone. The chain has TRBV6-5 and TRBJ1-1; D might be TRBD1 (5 bases). Trimming cost V 6 bases and J 0 bases, with 11 bases left between them. The germline V gene encodes CDR1 MNHEY and CDR2 SVGAGI. The CDR3 is 14 residues long. The CDR3 sequence is CASSPEGMNTEAFF. CDR3 nucleotides: TGTGCCAGCAGCCCAGAGGGGATGAACACTGAAGCTTTCTTT.

In its sample, this clone ranks as medium-sized. V is TRBV6-5 and J is TRBJ1-2, with a possible D match to TRBD1 (5 bases). CDR1 and CDR2 from the germline V gene are MNHEY and SVGAGI. V lost 6 bases and J lost 8, with 13 bases in between. This CDR3 has 12 amino acids. The CDR3 here is CASSYVGQGYTF. DNA for the CDR3: TGTGCCAGCAGCTACGTGGGGCAGGGCTACACCTTC.

The chain couples TRBV4-1 to TRBJ2-7, with TRBD2 as a possible D gene (5 bases). Trimming left V 5 bases short and J 3 bases short, with 17 bases between. Germline-derived CDR1 and CDR2 are MGHRA and YSYEKL. CDR3 length: 15 amino acids. The CDR3, as DNA: TGCGCCAGCAGCAGTACCCCCGGGATGTACTACGAGCAGTACTTC. As protein: CASSSTPGMYYEQYF.

This chain uses TRBV28 with TRBJ2-6, with D perhaps assigned TRBD1 or TRBD2 (6 bases each). This CDR3 comprises 18 residues. Per germline, CDR1 MDHEN and CDR2 SYDVKM. With 4 bases removed from V and 0 bases from J, the gap between germline ends came to 16 bases. The CDR3 nucleotides read TGTGCCAGCAGTTCTTGGGAGGACAGAGCCTCTGGGGCCAACGTCCTGACTTTC. This gives the protein CASSSWEDRASGANVLTF.

The rearrangement links TRBV2 to TRBJ2-7; D may be TRBD2 (5 bases). Trimming cost V 8 bases and J 4 bases, with 15 bases left between them. In germline, CDR1 is SNHLY, CDR2 FYNNEI. The CDR3 extends over 13 amino acids. The CDR3 protein is CASLPDGGYEQYF. In DNA, the CDR3 is TGTGCCAGCTTACCCGACGGAGGATACGAGCAGTACTTC.

CDR3 loop: CASSPSTEAEQYF. In nucleotides, the CDR3 is TGTGCCAGCTCACCCTCGACAGAGGCCGAGCAGTACTTC. This chain connects TRBV18 to TRBJ2-7; D might be TRBD1 (5 bases). The germline CDR1 and CDR2 sequences are KGHSH and LQKENI. Trimming removed 3 bases at V and 6 bases at J, with 12 bases between. The CDR3 spans 13 residues.

The chain links TRBV7-2 to TRBJ2-3; no clear D. The CDR3 is 15 residues long. In germline, CDR1 is SGHTA, CDR2 FQGNSA. Trimming cost V 2 bases and J 6 bases, with 15 bases left between them. In DNA, the CDR3 is TGTGCCAGCAGCTTACTTCAGAACGCGGCGGATACGCAGTATTTT. Protein product: CASSLLQNAADTQYF.

A single count supports this clone. V usage is TRBV5-4 and J usage is TRBJ2-5; D remains unclear. CDR1 is SGHNT and CDR2 is YYREEE in the germline V gene (reference sequence). The CDR3 covers 15 residues. Trimming removed 4 bases at V and 5 bases at J, with 18 bases between. Here the CDR3 reads CASSLTPLSEETQYF. DNA of the CDR3: TGTGCCAGCAGCCTGACACCTTTGAGTGAGGAGACCCAGTACTTC.

This clone has just one count. This rearrangement joins TRBV12-5 to TRBJ2-3; D is undetermined. The CDR3 has 15 residues. Trimming pared 5 bases from V and 3 bases from J, leaving 15 bases between. CDR1 and CDR2 from the germline V gene are LGHNT and FRNRAP. Here the CDR3 reads CASGANREPTDTQYF. CDR3 coding DNA: TGTGCTAGTGGTGCTAACAGAGAACCAACAGATACGCAGTATTTT.

V gene TRBV7-9 combines with J gene TRBJ1-1, with a possible D match to TRBD1 (5 bases). Trimming took off 6 bases at V and 4 bases at J, with 21 bases between the two ends. CDR3 length equals 16 residues. CDR1 and CDR2 from the germline V gene are SEHNR and FQNEAQ (reference sequence). The CDR3 loop is CASSQMHGTGLTEAFF. DNA of the CDR3: TGTGCCAGCAGTCAGATGCACGGGACCGGCCTCACTGAAGCTTTCTTT.

The chain is built from TRBV19 and TRBJ2-7; unclear D gene. The ends were cut back, 0 bases at V and 6 bases at J, with 12 bases in the middle. This CDR3 has 14 amino acids. Germline V gene lookup returns CDR1 LNHDA and CDR2 SQIVND (reference sequence). This CDR3 is CASSIEEGRGEQYF. CDR3 nucleotides: TGTGCCAGTAGTATAGAAGAAGGACGAGGCGAGCAGTACTTC.

The CDR3 DNA reads TGTGCCAGTACTATGTTCGATGAGCAGTTCTTC. It codes for CASTMFDEQFF. The chain links TRBV19 to TRBJ2-1; D not certain. Germline assignment: CDR1 LNHDA and CDR2 SQIVND (reference sequence). Trimming removed 7 bases from V and 8 bases from J, with 9 bases in between. The CDR3 runs 11 residues.

The CDR3 region has the DNA TGTGCCAGCAGCTTCTATGGCACTGAAGCTTTCTTT. Translated, it gives CASSFYGTEAFF. This chain links TRBV7-9 with TRBJ1-1; unclear D gene. Germline CDR1 reads SEHNR; CDR2 reads FQNEAQ (reference sequence). CDR3 length: 12 amino acids. V shed 3 bases and J shed 4 bases, with 6 bases lying between them.

The chain employs TRBV7-9 and TRBJ2-1; either TRBD1 or TRBD2 may supply D (6 bases each). The V gene's germline CDR1 is SEHNR and CDR2 FQNEAQ (reference sequence). Trimming cost V 4 bases and J 0 bases, with 13 bases left between them. This CDR3 comprises 16 residues. In DNA form, the CDR3 reads TGTGCCAGCAGCTCCTCGGGGGCCCGCTCCTACAATGAGCAGTTCTTC. It translates to CASSSSGARSYNEQFF.

This clone has a handful of counts. This rearrangement joins TRBV5-6 to TRBJ1-5; weak D call: TRBD1 (5 bases). The CDR3 totals 18 residues. V was cut by 1 base and J by 4 bases, with 21 bases left in between. Germline V gene lookup returns CDR1 SGHDT and CDR2 YYEEEE. CDR3 coding DNA: TGTGCCAGCAGCTTGTGGGACGGCCCTTTTAAACCTAATCAGCCCCAGCATTTT. This encodes CASSLWDGPFKPNQPQHF.

This rearrangement joins TRBV7-9 to TRBJ2-3, with D unresolved. The CDR3 is 14 residues long. V dropped 5 bases and J dropped 2 bases, with 11 bases sitting between them. Germline-derived CDR1 and CDR2 are SEHNR and FQNEAQ (reference sequence). CDR3 bases: TGTGCCAGCAGCGGAGCGACCTACACAGATACGCAGTATTTT. The encoded protein is CASSGATYTDTQYF.

The table lists this clone with a few counts. This chain connects TRBV27 to TRBJ1-5, with TRBD1 matching over 7 bases. CDR1 is MNHEY and CDR2 is SMNVEV in the germline V gene (reference sequence). V shed 3 bases, J shed 2 bases, and the junction held 1 base outside the gene matches. The CDR3 spans 14 residues. DNA for the CDR3: TGTGCCAGCAGTTTCACAGGGGGCAATCAGCCCCAGCATTTT. Protein product: CASSFTGGNQPQHF.

The chain couples TRBV27 to TRBJ2-7; D possibly corresponds to TRBD1 (5 bases). Looked up from germline, CDR1 is MNHEY and CDR2 is SMNVEV (reference sequence). The CDR3 has 14 amino acids. V lost 4 bases and J 1 base, leaving 11 bases between the germline ends. The CDR3 here is CASSSAGSSYEQYF. The CDR3 DNA sequence: TGTGCCAGCAGTTCGGCAGGGTCATCCTACGAGCAGTACTTC.

This clone was seen a few times. The chain uses TRBV7-2 and TRBJ1-4; D possibly corresponds to TRBD1 (6 bases). CDR1 SGHTA and CDR2 FQGNSA come from the germline V gene. CDR3 length: 16 residues. The V end was cut by 2 bases, the J end by 3 bases, with 13 bases between. CDR3: CASSLTLGGPNEKLFF. The CDR3 region has the DNA TGTGCCAGCAGCTTAACCTTGGGGGGGCCTAATGAAAAACTGTTTTTT.

The chain joins TRBV6-5 to TRBJ1-3; D ambiguous. This CDR3 spans 14 amino acids. Germline loops: CDR1 MNHEY, CDR2 SVGAGI. Trimming cost V 4 bases and J 2 bases, with 9 bases left between them. The CDR3, as DNA: TGTGCCAGCAGTTTCCAGGCCCCTGGAAACACCATATATTTT. This translates into CASSFQAPGNTIYF.

The chain employs TRBV11-3 and TRBJ2-7; D is undetermined. V lost 2 bases and J 1 base, leaving 12 bases between the germline ends. In germline, CDR1 is SGHNT, CDR2 YENEEA. The CDR3 covers 15 residues. The CDR3 reads CASSLSSGLSYEQYF. The CDR3 DNA reads TGTGCCAGCAGCTTAAGTTCTGGGCTTTCCTACGAGCAGTACTTC.

The chain links TRBV28 to TRBJ1-5, with D perhaps TRBD1 (5 bases). Looked up from germline, CDR1 is MDHEN and CDR2 is SYDVKM. Trimming shortened V by 5 bases and J by 9 bases, and 14 bases separated the two germline ends. This CDR3 spans 13 amino acids. Written as DNA, the CDR3 is TGTGCCAGCAGTCCCAGGGCTTACTTGCCCCAGCATTTT. Encoded protein: CASSPRAYLPQHF.

This chain connects TRBV2 to TRBJ1-2; D is unresolved. Deletions cut 5 bases from V and 7 bases from J, with 5 bases between. CDR1 and CDR2 (germline): SNHLY, FYNNEI. The CDR3 covers 10 residues. In DNA form, the CDR3 reads TGTGCCAGCAGTCGCGGTGGCTACACCTTC. Translated: CASSRGGYTF.

This clone was seen a few times. The gene calls are TRBV4-1 and TRBJ1-6; possibly TRBD1 for D (5 bases). This CDR3 has 15 amino acids. Germline CDR1 MGHRA, CDR2 YSYEKL. Between the trimmed V and J ends, which lost 0 bases and 14 bases, there was a span of 17 bases. The CDR3 sequence: CASSQDRAGSPALHF. Here the CDR3 DNA reads TGCGCCAGCAGCCAAGATCGTGCAGGGAGTCCGGCCCTCCACTTT.

The chain combines TRBV4-1 with TRBJ2-1; D is uncertain. The germline V and J ends were trimmed by 0 bases and 8 bases, with 11 bases remaining between them. The V gene's germline CDR1 is MGHRA and CDR2 YSYEKL. This CDR3 spans 14 amino acids. DNA of the CDR3: TGCGCCAGCAGCCAAGATGGGCTGTGGGATGAGCAGTTCTTC. Encoded protein: CASSQDGLWDEQFF.

This chain joins TRBV27 and TRBJ2-5, with 11 bases fitting TRBD2. CDR3 size: 18 residues. Trimming took 1 base from V and 1 from J; bases not matched to a gene: 8. The germline CDR1 and CDR2 sequences are MNHEY and SMNVEV (reference sequence). DNA of the CDR3: TGTGCCAGCAGTTTATTTGTGACTAGCGGGGCGTTCCAAGAGACCCAGTACTTC. Its translation is CASSLFVTSGAFQETQYF.

This sequence joins TRBV5-1 and TRBJ2-7; 7 bases are shared with TRBD1. The CDR3 has 13 residues. Germline CDR1 SGHRS, CDR2 YFSETQ. V lost 5 bases and J lost 3; bases outside the gene matches: 5. The DNA for the CDR3 is TGCGCCAGCAGGGGGACAGATCTCTACGAGCAGTACTTC. Translated: CASRGTDLYEQYF.

J is TRBJ2-5 and V is TRBV6-1; TRBD1 aligns across 9 bases. This CDR3 comprises 14 residues. CDR1 and CDR2 from the germline V gene are MNHNS and SASEGT. The ends lost 4 bases at V and 5 bases at J; junction bases unmatched: 5. The CDR3 sequence: CASSAGQGRETQYF. DNA of the CDR3: TGTGCCAGCAGTGCTGGACAGGGGCGGGAGACCCAGTACTTC.